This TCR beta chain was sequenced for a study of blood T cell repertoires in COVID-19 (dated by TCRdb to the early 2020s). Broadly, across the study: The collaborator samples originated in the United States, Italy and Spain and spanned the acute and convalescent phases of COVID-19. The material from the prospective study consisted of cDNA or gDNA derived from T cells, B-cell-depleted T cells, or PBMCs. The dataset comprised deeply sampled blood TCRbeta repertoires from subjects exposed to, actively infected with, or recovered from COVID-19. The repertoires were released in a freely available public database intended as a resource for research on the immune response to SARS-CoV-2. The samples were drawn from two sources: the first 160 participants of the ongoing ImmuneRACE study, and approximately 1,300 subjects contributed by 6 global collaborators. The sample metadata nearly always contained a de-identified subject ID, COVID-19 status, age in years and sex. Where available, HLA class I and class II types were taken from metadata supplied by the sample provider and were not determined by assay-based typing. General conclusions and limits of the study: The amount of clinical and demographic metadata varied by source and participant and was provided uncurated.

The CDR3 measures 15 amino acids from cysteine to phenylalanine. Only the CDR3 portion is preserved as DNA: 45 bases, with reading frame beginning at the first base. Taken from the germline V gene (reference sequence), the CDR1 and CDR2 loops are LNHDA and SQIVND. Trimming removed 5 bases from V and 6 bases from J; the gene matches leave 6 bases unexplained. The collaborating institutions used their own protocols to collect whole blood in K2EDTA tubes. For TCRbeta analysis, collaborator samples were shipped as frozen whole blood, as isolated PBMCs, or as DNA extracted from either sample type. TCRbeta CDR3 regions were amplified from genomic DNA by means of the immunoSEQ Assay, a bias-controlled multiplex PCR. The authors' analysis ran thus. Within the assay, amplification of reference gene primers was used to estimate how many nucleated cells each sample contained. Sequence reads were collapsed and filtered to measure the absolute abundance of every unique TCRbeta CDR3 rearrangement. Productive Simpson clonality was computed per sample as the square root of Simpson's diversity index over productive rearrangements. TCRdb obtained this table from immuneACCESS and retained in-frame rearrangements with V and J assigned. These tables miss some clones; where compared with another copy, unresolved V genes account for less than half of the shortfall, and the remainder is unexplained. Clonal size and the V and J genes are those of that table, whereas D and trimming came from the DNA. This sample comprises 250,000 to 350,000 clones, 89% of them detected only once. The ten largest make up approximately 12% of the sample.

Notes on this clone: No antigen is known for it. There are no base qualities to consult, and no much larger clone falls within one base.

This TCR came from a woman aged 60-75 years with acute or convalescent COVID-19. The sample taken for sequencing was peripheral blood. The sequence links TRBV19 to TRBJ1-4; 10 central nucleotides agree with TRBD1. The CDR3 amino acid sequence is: CASSPRQGAYEKLFF. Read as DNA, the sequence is TGTGCCAGTAGTCCTCGACAGGGGGCTTATGAAAAACTGTTTTTT.